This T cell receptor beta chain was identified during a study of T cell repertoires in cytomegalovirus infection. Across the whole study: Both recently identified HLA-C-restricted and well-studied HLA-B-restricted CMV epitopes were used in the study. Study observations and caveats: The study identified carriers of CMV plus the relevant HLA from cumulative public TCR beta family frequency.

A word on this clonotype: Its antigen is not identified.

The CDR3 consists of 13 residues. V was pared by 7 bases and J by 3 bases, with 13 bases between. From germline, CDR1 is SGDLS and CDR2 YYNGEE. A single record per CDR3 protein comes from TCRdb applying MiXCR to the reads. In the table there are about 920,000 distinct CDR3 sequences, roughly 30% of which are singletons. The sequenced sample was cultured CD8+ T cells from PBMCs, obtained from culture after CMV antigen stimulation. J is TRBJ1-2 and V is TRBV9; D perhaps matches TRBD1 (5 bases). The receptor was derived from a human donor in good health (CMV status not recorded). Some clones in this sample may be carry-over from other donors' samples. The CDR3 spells CASEGEGHYGYTF. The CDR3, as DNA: TGTGCCAGCGAGGGTGAGGGACACTATGGCTACACCTTC.